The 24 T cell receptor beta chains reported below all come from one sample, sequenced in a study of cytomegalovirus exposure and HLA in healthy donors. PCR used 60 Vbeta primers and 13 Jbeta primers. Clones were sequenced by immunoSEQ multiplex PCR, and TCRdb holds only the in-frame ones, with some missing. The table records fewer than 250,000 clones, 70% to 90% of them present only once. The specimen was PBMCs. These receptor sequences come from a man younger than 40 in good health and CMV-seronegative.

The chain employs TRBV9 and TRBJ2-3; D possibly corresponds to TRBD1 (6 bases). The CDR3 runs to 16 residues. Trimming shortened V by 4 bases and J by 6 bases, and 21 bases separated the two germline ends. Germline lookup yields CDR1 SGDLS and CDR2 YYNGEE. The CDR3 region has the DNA TGTGCCAGCAGCCCTCGACAGGCTGAGTCATCGGATACGCAGTATTTT. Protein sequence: CASSPRQAESSDTQYF. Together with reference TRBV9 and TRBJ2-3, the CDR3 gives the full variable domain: DSGVTQTPKHLITATGQRVTLRCSPRSGDLSVYWYQQSLDQGLQFLIQYYNGEERAKGNILERFSAQQFPDLHSELNLSSLELGDSALYFCASSPRQAESSDTQYFGPGTRLTVL.

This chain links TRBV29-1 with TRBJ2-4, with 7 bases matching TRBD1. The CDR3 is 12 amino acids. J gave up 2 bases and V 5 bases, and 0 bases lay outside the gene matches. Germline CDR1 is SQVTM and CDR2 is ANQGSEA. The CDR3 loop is CSVRGPKNIQYF. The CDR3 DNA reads TGCAGCGTTAGGGGGCCCAAAAACATTCAGTACTTC.

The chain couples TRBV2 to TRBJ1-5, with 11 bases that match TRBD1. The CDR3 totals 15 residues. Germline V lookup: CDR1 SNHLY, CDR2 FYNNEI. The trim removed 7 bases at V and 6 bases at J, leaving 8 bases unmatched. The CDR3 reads CASKRTGGAVQPQHF. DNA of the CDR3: TGTGCCAGCAAGAGGACAGGGGGCGCAGTTCAGCCCCAGCATTTT.

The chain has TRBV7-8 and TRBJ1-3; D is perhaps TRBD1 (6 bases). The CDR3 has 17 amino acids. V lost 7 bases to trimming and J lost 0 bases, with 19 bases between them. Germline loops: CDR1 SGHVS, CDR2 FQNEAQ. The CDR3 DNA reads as TGTGCCAGCACCCTCTTAGGTGGGGGCAGCTCTGGAAACACCATATATTTT. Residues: CASTLLGGGSSGNTIYF.

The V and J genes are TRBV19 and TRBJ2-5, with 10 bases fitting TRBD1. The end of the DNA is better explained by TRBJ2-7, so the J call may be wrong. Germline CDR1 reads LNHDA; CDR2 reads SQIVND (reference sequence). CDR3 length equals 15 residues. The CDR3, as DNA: TGTGCCAGTAGTATCCGGGACAGGGGATCGTACGAGCAGTACTTC. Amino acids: CASSIRDRGSYEQYF.

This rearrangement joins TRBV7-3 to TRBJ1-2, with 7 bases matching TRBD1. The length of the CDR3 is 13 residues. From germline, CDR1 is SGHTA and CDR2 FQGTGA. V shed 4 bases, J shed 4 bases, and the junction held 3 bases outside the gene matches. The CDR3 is CASSSGQFYGYTF. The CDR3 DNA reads TGTGCCAGCAGCTCGGGACAGTTCTATGGCTACACCTTC.

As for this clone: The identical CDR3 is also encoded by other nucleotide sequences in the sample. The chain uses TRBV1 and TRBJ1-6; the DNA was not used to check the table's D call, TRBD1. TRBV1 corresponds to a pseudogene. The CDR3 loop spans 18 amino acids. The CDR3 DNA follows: TGCACCAGCAGCCGTAGGGACAGGGATGGGTCCTATAATTCACCCCTCCACTTT. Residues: CTSSRRDRDGSYNSPLHF.

DNA of the CDR3: TGTGCCAGCAGGTCGGTTGAGGGTGGCAATGAGCAGTTCTTC. This encodes CASRSVEGGNEQFF. V usage is TRBV6-5 and J usage is TRBJ2-1; a possible D gene is TRBD2 (5 bases). Germline assignment: CDR1 MNHEY and CDR2 SVGAGI. The V and J ends lost 6 bases and 6 bases respectively, with 15 bases between them. The CDR3 is 14 amino acids.

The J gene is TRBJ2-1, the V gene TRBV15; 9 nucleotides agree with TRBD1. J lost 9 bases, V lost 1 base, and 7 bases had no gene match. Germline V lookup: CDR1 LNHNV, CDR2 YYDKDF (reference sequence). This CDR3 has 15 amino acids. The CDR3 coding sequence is TGTGCCACCAGCAGAGGGGGACAGGGATTGATTGAGCAGTTCTTC. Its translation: CATSRGGQGLIEQFF.

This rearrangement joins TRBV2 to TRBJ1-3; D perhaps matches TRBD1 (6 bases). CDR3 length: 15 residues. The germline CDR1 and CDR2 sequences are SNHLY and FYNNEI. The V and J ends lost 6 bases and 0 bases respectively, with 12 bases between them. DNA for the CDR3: TGTGCCAGCAGGTACAGGGCCCTCTCTGGAAACACCATATATTTT. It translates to CASRYRALSGNTIYF.

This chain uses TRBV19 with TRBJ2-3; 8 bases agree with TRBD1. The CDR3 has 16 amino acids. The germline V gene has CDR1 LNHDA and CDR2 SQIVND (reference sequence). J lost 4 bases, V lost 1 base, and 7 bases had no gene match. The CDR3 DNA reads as TGTGCCAGTAGTATAGTATCCAGGGGGCGGTCAGATACGCAGTATTTT. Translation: CASSIVSRGRSDTQYF.

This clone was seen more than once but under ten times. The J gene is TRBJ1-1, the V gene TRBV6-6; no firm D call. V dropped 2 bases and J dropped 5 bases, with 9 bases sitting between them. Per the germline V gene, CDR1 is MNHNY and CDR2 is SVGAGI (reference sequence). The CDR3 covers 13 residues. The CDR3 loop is CASSYTHQTEAFF. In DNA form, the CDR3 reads TGTGCCAGCAGTTACACACACCAAACTGAAGCTTTCTTT.

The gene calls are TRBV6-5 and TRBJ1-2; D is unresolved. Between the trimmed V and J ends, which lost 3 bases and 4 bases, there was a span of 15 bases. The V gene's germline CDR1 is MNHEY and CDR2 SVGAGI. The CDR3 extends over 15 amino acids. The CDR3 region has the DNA TGTGCCAGCAGTTATAGGGAGGACCATATCTATGGCTACACCTTC. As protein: CASSYREDHIYGYTF.

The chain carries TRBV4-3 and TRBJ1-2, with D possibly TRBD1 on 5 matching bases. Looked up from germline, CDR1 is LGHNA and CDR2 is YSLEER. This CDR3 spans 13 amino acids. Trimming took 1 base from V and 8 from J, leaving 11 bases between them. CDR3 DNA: TGCGCCAGCAGCCAAGGGAGACAGAAGGGCTACACCTTC. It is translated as CASSQGRQKGYTF.

The CDR3 protein is CASSSPISGGAYEQYF. CDR3 DNA: TGTGCCAGCAGTTCTCCGATTAGCGGGGGGGCGTACGAGCAGTACTTC. V and J are TRBV28 and TRBJ2-7, with 11 nucleotides matching TRBD2. Looked up from germline, CDR1 is MDHEN and CDR2 is SYDVKM. This CDR3 contains 16 residues. J gave up 4 bases and V 4 bases, and 9 bases lay outside the gene matches. The entire variable domain, with the rest obtained from reference TRBV28 and TRBJ2-7, is as follows: DVKVTQSSRYLVKRTGEKVFLECVQDMDHENMFWYRQDPGLGLRLIYFSYDVKMKEKGDIPEGYSVSREKKERFSLILESASTNQTSMYLCASSSPISGGAYEQYFGPGTRLTVT.

CDR3 sequence reads: CASSVGAGGVGPNTGELFF. The CDR3 region has the DNA TGTGCCAGCAGCGTAGGAGCGGGGGGCGTTGGACCGAACACCGGGGAGCTGTTTTTT. V gene TRBV9 combines with J gene TRBJ2-2, with TRBD2 identical over 9 bases. The CDR3 covers 19 residues. From germline, CDR1 is SGDLS and CDR2 YYNGEE. V dropped 0 bases and J dropped 0; count of bases not matched to a gene: 9. The whole variable domain, remainder taken from reference TRBV9 and TRBJ2-2, is DSGVTQTPKHLITATGQRVTLRCSPRSGDLSVYWYQQSLDQGLQFLIQYYNGEERAKGNILERFSAQQFPDLHSELNLSSLELGDSALYFCASSVGAGGVGPNTGELFFGEGSRLTVL.

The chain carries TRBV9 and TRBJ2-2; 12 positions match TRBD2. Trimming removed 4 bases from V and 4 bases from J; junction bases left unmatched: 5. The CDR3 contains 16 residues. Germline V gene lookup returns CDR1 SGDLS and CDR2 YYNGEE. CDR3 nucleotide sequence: TGTGCCAGCAGCCCTCCGGGACTAGCGGGCACCGGGGAGCTGTTTTTT. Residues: CASSPPGLAGTGELFF.

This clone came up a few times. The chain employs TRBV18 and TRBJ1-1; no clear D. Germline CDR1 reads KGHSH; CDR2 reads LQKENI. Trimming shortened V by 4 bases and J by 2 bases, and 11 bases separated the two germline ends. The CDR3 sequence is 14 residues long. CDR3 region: CASSLDIANTEAFF. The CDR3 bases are TGTGCCAGCTCACTCGACATCGCCAACACTGAAGCTTTCTTT.

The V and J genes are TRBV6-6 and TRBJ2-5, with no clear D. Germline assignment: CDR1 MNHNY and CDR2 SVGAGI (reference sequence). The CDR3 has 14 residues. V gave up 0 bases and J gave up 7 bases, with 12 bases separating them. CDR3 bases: TGTGCCAGCAGTTACTCCGGCGGTCCGGGGACCCAGTACTTC. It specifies CASSYSGGPGTQYF.

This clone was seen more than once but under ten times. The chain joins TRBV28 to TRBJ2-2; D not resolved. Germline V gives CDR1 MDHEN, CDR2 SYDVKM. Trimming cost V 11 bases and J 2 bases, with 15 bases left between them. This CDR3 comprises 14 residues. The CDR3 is CAGSSQLNTGELFF. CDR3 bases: TGTGCCGGCTCGTCACAGCTTAACACCGGGGAGCTGTTTTTT.

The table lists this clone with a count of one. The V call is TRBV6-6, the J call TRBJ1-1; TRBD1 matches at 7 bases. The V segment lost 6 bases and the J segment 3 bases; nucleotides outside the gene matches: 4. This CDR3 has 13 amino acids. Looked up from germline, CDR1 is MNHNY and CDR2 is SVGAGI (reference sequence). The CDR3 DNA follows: TGTGCCAGCAGCCTCCAGGGGGACACTGAAGCTTTCTTT. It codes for CASSLQGDTEAFF.

Here the CDR3 DNA reads TGTGCCAGCAGTTCTGGAGGGCTCCGGGGGGATACGCAGTATTTT. Translated: CASSSGGLRGDTQYF. This sequence joins TRBV5-4 and TRBJ2-3, with D perhaps matching TRBD2 (6 bases). Germline V CDR1 and CDR2: SGHNT, YYREEE (reference sequence). The CDR3 spans 15 residues. Trimming removed 5 bases from V and 6 bases from J, with 19 bases in between.

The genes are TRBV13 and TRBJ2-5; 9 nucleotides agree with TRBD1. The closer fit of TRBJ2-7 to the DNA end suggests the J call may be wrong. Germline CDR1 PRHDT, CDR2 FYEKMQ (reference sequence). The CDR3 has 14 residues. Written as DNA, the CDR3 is TGTGCCAGCAGCACCCTACGGACAGGGGTCGAGCAGTACTTC. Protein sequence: CASSTLRTGVEQYF.

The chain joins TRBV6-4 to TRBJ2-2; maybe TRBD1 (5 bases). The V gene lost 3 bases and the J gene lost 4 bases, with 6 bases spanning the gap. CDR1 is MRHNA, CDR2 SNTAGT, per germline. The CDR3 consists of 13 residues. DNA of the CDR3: TGTGCCAGCAGTGAGACAGCCACCGGGGAGCTGTTTTTT. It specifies CASSETATGELFF.